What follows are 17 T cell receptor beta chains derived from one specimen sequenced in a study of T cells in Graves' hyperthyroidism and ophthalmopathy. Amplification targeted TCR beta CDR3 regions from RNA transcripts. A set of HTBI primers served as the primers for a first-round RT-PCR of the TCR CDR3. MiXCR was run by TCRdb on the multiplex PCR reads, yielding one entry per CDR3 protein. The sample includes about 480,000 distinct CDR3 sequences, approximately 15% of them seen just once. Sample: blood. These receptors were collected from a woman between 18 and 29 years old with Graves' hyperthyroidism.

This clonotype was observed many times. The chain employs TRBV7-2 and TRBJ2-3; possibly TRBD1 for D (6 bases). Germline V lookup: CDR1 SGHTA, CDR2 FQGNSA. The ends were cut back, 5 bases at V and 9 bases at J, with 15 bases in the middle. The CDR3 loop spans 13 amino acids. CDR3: CASSVNRDTTQYF. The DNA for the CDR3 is TGTGCCAGCAGCGTAAACCGGGACACCACGCAGTATTTT.

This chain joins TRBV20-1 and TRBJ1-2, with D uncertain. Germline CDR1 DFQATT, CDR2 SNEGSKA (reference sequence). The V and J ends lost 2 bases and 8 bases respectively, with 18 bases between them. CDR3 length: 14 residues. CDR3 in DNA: TGCAGTGCTAGACAAATAACGGGATCGATGGGCTACACCTTC. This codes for CSARQITGSMGYTF.

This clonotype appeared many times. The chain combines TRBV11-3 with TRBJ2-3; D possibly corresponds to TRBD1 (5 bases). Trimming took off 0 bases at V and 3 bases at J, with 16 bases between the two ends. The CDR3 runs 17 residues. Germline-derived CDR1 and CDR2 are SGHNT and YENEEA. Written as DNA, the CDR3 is TGTGCCAGCAGCTTAGATTTGACAGTACCCCATACAGATACGCAGTATTTT. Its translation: CASSLDLTVPHTDTQYF.

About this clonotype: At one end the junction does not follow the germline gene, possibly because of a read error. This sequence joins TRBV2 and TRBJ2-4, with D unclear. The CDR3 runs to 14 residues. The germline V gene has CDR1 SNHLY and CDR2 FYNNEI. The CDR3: CANSSDPAKNIQYF. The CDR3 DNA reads TGTGCCAACAGTTCTGATCCAGCCAAAAACATTCAGTACTTC.

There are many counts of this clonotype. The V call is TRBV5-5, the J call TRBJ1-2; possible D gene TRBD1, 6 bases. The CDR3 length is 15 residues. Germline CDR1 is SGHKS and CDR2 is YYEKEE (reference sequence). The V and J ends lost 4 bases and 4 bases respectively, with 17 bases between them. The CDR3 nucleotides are TGTGCCAGCAGCCCCATGCCCGGACAGTCCTATGGCTACACCTTC. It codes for CASSPMPGQSYGYTF.

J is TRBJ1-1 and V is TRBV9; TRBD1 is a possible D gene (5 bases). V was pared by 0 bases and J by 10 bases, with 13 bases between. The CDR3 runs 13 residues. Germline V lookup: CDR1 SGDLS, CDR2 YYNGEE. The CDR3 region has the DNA TGTGCCAGCAGCGTAGACAGATCTACAGGAGCTTTCTTT. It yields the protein CASSVDRSTGAFF.

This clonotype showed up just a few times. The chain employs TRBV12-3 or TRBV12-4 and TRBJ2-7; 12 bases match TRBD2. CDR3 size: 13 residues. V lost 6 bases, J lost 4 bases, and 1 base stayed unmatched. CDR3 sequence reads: CASRLAGGYEQYV. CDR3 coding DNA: TGTGCCAGCAGACTAGCGGGAGGATACGAGCAGTACGTC.

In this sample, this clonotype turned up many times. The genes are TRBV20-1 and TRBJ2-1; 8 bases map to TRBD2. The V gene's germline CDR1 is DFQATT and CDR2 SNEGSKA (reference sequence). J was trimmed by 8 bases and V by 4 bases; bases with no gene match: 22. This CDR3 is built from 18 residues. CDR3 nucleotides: TGCAGTGCTACTGCCGGGACGGAAAAAGGGACTAGGAGCCATGAGCAGTTCTTC. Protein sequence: CSATAGTEKGTRSHEQFF.

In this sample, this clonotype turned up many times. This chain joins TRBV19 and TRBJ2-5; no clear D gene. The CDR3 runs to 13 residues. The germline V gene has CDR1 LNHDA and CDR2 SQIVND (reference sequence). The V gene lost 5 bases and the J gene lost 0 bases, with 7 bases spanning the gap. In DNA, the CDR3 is TGTGCCAGTAGTCAAGGACACCAAGAGACCCAGTACTTC. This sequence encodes CASSQGHQETQYF.

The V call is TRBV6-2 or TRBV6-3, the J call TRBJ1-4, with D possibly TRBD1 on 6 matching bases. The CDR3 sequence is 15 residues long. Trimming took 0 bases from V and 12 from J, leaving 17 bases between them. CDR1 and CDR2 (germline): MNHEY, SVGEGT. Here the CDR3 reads CASSYSSTGRTELFF. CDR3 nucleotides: TGTGCCAGCAGTTACTCGAGTACAGGGCGGACTGAACTGTTTTTT.

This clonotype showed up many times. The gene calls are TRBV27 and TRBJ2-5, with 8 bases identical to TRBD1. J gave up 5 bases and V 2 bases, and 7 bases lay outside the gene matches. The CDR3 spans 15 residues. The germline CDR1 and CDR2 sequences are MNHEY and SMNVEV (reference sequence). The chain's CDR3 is CASSLGQGGSETQYF. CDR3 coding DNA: TGTGCCAGCAGTTTAGGACAGGGTGGGTCGGAGACCCAGTACTTC.

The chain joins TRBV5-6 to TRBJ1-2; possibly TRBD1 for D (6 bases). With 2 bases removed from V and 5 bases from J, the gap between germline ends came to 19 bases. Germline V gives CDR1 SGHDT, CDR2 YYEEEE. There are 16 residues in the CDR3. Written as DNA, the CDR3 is TGTGCCAGCAGCTTAACCCCCGAGCCACAGGGATATGGCTACACCTTC. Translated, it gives CASSLTPEPQGYGYTF.

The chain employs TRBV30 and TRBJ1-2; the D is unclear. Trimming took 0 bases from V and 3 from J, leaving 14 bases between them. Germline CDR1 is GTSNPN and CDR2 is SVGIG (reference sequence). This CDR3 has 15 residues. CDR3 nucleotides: TGTGCCTGGAGTGTATTCCGACTCGACCACTATGGCTACACCTTC. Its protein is CAWSVFRLDHYGYTF.

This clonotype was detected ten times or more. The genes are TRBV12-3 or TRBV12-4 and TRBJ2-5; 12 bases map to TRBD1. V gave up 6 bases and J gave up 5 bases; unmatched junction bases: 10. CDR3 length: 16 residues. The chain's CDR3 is CASSSLGQGAGETQYF. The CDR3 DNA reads TGTGCCAGCAGCTCACTGGGACAGGGGGCCGGGGAGACCCAGTACTTC.

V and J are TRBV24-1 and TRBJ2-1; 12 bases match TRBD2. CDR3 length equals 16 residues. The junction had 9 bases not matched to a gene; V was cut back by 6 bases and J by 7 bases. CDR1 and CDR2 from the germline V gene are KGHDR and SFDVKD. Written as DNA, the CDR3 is TGTGCCACCAGTCCCGGGGGGCTAGCGGGAGGGAATGAGCAGTTCTTC. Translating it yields CATSPGGLAGGNEQFF.

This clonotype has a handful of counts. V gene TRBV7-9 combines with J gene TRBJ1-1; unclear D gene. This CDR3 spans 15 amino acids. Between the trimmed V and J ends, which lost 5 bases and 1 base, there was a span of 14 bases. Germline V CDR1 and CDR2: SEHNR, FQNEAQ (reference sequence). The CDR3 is CASSPKGRGNTEAFF. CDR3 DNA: TGTGCCAGCAGCCCGAAGGGTAGAGGGAACACTGAAGCTTTCTTT.

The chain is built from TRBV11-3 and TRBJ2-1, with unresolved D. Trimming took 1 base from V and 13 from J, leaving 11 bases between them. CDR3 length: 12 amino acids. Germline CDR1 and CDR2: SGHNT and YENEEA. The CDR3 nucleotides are TGTGCCAGCAGCTTAGCGGCGGTCCCCCAGTTCTTC. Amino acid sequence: CASSLAAVPQFF. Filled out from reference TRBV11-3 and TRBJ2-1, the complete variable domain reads EAGVVQSPRYKIIEKKQPVAFWCNPISGHNTLYWYLQNLGQGPELLIRYENEEAVDDSQLPKDRFSAERLKGVDSTLKIQPAELGDSAVYLCASSLAAVPQFFGPGTRLTVL.